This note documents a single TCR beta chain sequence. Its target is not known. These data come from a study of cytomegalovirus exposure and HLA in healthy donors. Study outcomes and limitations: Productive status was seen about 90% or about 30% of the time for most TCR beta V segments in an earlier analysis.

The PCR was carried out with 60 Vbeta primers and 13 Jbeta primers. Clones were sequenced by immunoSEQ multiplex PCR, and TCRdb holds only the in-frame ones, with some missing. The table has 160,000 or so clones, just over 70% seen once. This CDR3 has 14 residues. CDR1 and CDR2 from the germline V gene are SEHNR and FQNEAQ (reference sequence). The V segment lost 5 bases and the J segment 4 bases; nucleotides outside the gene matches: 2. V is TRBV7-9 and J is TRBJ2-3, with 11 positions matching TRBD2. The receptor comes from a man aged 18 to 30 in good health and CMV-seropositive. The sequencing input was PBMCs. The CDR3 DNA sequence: TGTGCCAGCAGCAGTAGCGGGGGGGCAGATACGCAGTATTTT. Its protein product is CASSSSGGADTQYF.